The following is a T cell receptor (beta chain) sequence with its context. This entry is derived from a study of blood T cell repertoires in COVID-19. Study summary: Sites in the United States, Italy and Spain provided acute and convalescent COVID-19 samples.

Original processing methods: Amplified reference gene primers provided the basis for estimating nucleated cell counts. Clones were sequenced by immunoSEQ multiplex PCR, and TCRdb holds only the in-frame ones, with some missing. V, J and clone size were drawn from that table, and D and trimming were deduced from the DNA. In the table there are approximately 230,000 clones, about 90% of which are singletons. V shed 2 bases and J 1 base; nucleotides not matched to a gene: 3. The germline gives CDR1 SNHLY, CDR2 FYNNEI. The CDR3 has 15 residues. The sample comprised peripheral blood. The chain links TRBV2 to TRBJ2-3, with 7 bases matching TRBD2. The receptor comes from a young man with active or convalescent COVID-19. CDR3 sequence reads: CASSEWGGGTDTQYF. The CDR3 DNA reads TGTGCCAGCAGTGAATGGGGAGGGGGCACAGATACGCAGTATTTT.